The T cell receptor (beta chain) under discussion was sequenced for a study of T-cell memory formation after mild COVID-19. As regards this clonotype: The antigen remains undetermined.

TCRdb reprocessed the 5' RACE reads via MiXCR and lists one record per CDR3 protein. The table includes about 600,000 distinct CDR3 sequences, less than 25% detected once. Study-wide findings and caveats: Clones contracting over day 15 to 85 were CD4/CD8 balanced, with later expanders leaning CD4+.

CDR1 is DFQATT and CDR2 is SNEGSKA in the germline V gene (reference sequence). Trimming cost V 0 bases and J 9 bases, with 17 bases left between them. This CDR3 has 15 residues. This TCR derives from an adult woman who had mild COVID-19 (a few samples of this study predate the infection). Cell type and time point are not known. The genes are TRBV20-1 and TRBJ2-2; D may be TRBD2 (5 bases). The sample was PBMCs or a T cell subset sorted from them (not recorded which). CDR3 loop: CSARDPREGGWELFF. CDR3 in DNA: TGCAGTGCTAGAGATCCTCGAGAGGGTGGCTGGGAGCTGTTTTTT.